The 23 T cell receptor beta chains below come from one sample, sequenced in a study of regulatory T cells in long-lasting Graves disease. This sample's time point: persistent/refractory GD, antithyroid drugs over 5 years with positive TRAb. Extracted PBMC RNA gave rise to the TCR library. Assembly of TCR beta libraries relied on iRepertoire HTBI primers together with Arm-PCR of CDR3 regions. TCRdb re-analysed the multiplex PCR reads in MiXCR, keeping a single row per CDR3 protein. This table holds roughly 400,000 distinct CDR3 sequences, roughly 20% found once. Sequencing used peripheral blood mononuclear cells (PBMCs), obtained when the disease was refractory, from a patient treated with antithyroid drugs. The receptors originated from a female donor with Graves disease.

The CDR3 nucleotides are TGTGCCAGCAGCCCCGGGAGCTACGACTATGGCTACACCTTC. It yields the protein CASSPGSYDYGYTF. The chain is built from TRBV7-9 and TRBJ1-2; D gene ambiguous. CDR3 length: 14 amino acids. The V gene lost 5 bases and the J gene lost 3 bases, with 13 bases spanning the gap. Per the germline V gene, CDR1 is SEHNR and CDR2 is FQNEAQ (reference sequence).

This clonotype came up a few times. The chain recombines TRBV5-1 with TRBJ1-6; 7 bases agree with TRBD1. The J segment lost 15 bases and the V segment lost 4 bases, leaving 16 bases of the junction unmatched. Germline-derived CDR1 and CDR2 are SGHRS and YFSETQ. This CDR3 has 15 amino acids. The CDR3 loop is CASSATGTAFSGLHF. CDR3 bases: TGCGCCAGCAGCGCCACCGGGACAGCTTTTAGTGGCCTCCACTTT.

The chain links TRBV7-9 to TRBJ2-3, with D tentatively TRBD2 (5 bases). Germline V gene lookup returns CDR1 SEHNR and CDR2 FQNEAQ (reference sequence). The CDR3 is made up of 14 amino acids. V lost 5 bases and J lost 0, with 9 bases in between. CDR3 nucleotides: TGTGCCAGCAGCCCCAGAGGGAGCACAGATACGCAGTATTTT. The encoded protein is CASSPRGSTDTQYF. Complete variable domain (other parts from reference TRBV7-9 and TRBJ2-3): DTGVSQNPRHKITKRGQNVTFRCDPISEHNRLYWYRQTLGQGPEFLTYFQNEAQLEKSRLLSDRFSAERPKGSFSTLEIQRTEQGDSAMYLCASSPRGSTDTQYFGPGTRLTVL.

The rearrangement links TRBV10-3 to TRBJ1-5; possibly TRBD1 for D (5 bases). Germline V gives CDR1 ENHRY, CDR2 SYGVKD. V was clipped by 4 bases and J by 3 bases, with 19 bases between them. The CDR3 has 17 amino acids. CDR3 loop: CAISARPGLGTNQPQHF. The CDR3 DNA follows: TGTGCCATCAGTGCCCGACCGGGACTGGGGACCAATCAGCCCCAGCATTTT.

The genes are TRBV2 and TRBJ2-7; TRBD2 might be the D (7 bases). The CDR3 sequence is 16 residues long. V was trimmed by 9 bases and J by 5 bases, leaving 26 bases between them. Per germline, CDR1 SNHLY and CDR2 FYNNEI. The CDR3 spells CASGDTTGGPSHEQYF. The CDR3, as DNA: TGTGCCAGTGGGGACACTACGGGGGGACCATCCCACGAGCAGTACTTC.

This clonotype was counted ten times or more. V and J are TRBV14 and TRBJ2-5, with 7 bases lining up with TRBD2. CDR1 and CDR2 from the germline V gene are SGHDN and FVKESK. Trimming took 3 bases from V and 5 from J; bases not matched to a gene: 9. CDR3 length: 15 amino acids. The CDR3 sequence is CASSHRGGTVETQYF. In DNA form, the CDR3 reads TGTGCCAGCAGCCATCGGGGAGGGACGGTGGAGACCCAGTACTTC.

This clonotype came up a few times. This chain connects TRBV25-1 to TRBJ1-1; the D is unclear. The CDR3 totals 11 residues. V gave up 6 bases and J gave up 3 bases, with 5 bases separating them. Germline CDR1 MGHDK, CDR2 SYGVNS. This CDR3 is CASRGYTEAFF. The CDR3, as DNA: TGTGCCAGCAGGGGGTACACTGAAGCTTTCTTT.

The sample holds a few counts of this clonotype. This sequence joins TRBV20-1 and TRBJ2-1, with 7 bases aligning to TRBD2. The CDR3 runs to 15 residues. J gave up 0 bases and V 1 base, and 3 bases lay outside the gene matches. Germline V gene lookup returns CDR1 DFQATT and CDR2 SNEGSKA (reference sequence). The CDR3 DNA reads TGCAGTGCTAGAGCGAGCGGGGCCTCCTACAATGAGCAGTTCTTC. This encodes CSARASGASYNEQFF.

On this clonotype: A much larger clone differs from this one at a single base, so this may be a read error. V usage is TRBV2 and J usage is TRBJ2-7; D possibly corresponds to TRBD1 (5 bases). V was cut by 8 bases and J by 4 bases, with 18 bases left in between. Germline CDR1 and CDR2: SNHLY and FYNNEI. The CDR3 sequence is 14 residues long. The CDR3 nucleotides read TGTGCCAGCTTTACCTGGGGCTCTACTTACGAGCAGTACTTC. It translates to CASFTWGSTYEQYF. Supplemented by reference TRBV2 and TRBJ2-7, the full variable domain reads EPEVTQTPSHQVTQMGQEVILRCVPISNHLYFYWYRQILGQKVEFLVSFYNNEISEKSEIFDDQFSVERPDGSNFTLKIRSTKLEDSAMYFCASFTWGSTYEQYFGPGTRLTVT.

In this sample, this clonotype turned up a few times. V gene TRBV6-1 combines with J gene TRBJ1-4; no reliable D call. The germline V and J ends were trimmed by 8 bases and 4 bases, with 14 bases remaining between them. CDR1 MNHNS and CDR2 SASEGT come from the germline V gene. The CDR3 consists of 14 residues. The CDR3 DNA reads TGTGCCAGCTCTCCCCGGGGAATTAATGAAAAACTGTTTTTT. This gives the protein CASSPRGINEKLFF.

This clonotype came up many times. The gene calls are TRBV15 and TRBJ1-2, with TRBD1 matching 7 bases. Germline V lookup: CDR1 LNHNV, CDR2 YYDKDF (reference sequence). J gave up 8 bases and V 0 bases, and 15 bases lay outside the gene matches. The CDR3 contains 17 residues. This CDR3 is CATSRDRVGTVESGYTF. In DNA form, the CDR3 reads TGTGCCACCAGCAGAGATCGCGTGGGGACAGTCGAGAGCGGCTACACCTTC.

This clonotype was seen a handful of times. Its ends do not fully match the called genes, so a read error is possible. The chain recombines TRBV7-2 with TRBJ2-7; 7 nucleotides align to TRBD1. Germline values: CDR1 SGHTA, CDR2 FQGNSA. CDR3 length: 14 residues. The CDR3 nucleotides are TGTGTCAGCAGTGGAAGGGGGCCGACCTACGAGCAGTACTTC. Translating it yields CVSSGRGPTYEQYF.

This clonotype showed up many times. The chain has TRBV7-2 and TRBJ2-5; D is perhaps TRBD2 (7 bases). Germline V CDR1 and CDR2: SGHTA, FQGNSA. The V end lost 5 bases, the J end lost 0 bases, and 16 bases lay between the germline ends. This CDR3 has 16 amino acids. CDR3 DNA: TGTGCCAGCAGCGGACAGTGGGGGGGCCACCAAGAGACCCAGTACTTC. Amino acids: CASSGQWGGHQETQYF.

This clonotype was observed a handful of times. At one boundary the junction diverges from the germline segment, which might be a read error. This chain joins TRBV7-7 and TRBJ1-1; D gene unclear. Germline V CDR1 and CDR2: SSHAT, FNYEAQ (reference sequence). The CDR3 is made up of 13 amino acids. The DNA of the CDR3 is TGTGCTAGCAGCTTAGATACTAGCTCTGAAGCTTTCTTT. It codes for CASSLDTSSEAFF.

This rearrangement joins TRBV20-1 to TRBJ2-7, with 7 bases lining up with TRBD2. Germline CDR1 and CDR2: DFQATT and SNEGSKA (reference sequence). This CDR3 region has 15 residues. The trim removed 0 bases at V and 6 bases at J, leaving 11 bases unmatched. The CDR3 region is CSARDRAGAYSEQYF. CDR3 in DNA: TGCAGTGCTAGAGATCGGGCGGGAGCTTATAGCGAGCAGTACTTC.

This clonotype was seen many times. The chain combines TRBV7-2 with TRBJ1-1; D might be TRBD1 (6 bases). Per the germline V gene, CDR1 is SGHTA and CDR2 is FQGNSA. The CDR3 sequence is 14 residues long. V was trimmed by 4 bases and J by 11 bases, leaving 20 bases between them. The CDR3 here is CASSSMGGADWAFF. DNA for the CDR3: TGTGCCAGCAGCTCAATGGGGGGGGCGGATTGGGCTTTCTTT.

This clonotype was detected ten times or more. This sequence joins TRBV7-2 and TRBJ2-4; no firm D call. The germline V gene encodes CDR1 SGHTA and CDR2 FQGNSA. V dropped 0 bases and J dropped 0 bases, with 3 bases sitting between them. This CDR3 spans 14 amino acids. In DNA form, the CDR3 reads TGTGCCAGCAGCTTAGCACTAGCCAAAAACATTCAGTACTTC. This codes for CASSLALAKNIQYF.

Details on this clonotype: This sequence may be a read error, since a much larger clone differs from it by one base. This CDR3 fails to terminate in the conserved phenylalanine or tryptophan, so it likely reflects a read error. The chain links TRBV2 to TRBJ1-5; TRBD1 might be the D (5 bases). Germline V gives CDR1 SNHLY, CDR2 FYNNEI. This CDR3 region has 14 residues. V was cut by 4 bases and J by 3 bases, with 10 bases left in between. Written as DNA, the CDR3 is TGTGCCAGCAGTGCTCAGGGTTTCAATCAGCCCCAGCATCTT. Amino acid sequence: CASSAQGFNQPQHL.

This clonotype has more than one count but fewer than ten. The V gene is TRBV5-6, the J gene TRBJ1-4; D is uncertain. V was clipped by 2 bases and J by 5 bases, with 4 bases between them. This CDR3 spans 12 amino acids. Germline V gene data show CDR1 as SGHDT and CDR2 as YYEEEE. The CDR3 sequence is CASSFYNEKLFF. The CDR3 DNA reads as TGTGCCAGCAGCTTTTACAATGAAAAACTGTTTTTT. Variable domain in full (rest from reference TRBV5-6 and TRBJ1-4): DAGVTQSPTHLIKTRGQQVTLRCSPKSGHDTVSWYQQALGQGPQFIFQYYEEEERQRGNFPDRFSGHQFPNYSSELNVNALLLGDSALYLCASSFYNEKLFFGSGTQLSVL.

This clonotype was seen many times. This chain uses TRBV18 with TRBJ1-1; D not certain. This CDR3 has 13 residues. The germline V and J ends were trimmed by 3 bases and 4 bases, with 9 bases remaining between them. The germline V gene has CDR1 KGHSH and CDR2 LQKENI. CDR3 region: CASSPRKSTEAFF. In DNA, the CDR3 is TGTGCCAGCTCACCGAGAAAGTCCACTGAAGCTTTCTTT.

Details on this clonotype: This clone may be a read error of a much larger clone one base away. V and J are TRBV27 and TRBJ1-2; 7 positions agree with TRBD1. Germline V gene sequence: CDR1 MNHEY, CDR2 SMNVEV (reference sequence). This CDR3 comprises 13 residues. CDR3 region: CASRPGQPYGYAF. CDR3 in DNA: TGTGCCAGCAGGCCGGGACAGCCCTATGGCTACGCCTTC.

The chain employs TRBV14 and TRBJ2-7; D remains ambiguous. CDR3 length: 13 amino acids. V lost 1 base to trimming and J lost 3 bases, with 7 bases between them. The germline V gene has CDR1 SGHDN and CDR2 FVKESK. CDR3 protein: CASSQVRYYEQYF. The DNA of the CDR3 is TGTGCCAGCAGCCAAGTTCGGTACTACGAGCAGTACTTC.

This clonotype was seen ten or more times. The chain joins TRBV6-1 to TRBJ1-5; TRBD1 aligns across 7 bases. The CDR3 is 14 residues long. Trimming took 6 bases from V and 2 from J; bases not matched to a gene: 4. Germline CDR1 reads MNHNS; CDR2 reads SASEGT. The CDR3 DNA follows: TGTGCCAGCAGGCCGCAGGGGGGCAATCAGCCCCAGCATTTT. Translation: CASRPQGGNQPQHF.